This T cell receptor beta chain was identified during a study of T cells in Graves' hyperthyroidism and ophthalmopathy (dated by TCRdb to between 2018 and 2021). Study-wide context: Peripheral blood samples were taken at the time of initial diagnosis, prior to any treatment. To identify distinguishing TCR V-J signatures, a discovery cohort of some 100 patients was used, comprising 40 to 45 with Graves' ophthalmopathy and approximately 58 with stable Graves' hyperthyroidism. An independent validation cohort of about 20 hyperthyroidism patients and 17 patients who later progressed to ophthalmopathy tested prospective prediction of ophthalmopathy. The 100 or so discovery patients were divided at random into training and test sets in a 7:3 ratio. The study also compared thyroid tissue and blood T-cell repertoires from five or six Graves' hyperthyroidism patients. After blood sampling, hyperthyroidism patients were treated with methimazole at a starting dose of 30 mg daily, and ophthalmopathy patients were treated with high-dose intravenous methylprednisolone. The paper reports TCR Vbeta CDR3 sequencing of some 140 peripheral blood samples: fewer than 50 ophthalmopathy, roughly 80 hyperthyroidism and 17 progressor patients.

From cysteine to phenylalanine, the CDR3 is 16 amino acids long. The CDR3 DNA has 48 bases and is translated from base 1. CDR1 and CDR2, looked up from the germline V gene (reference sequence), are LGHDT and YNNKEL. The junction shows trimming of 1 base on V and 3 bases on J, and the gene matches do not reach 6 bases of it. Amplification of TCR beta CDR3 regions was carried out from RNA transcripts. A first-round RT-PCR of the TCR CDR3 used the HTBI primer set with the Qiagen OneStep RT-PCR kit. Libraries were constructed in a second round of multiplex PCR, after which size selection and purification were performed. Libraries were sequenced paired-end with 100 bp reads on an Illumina HiSeq2000. The study's own analysis went as follows. SOAPnuke was used to process the raw data, removing reads that contained adapters or uncalled bases, had a mean Phred below 15, or lacked an exact match to the constant primer or identifier. COPE v1.2.5 was used to merge high-quality paired reads, and clonotypes were defined as unique nucleotide sequences. MiTCR v1.1 was used to align clonotypes to the IMGT TRBV, TRBD and TRBJ reference segments. Only V-J combinations with frequency above 0.0001, covering 99% to 99.2% of repertoires, were analysed. A TCS score was defined as the ratio between F50 (clonal expansion) and ExV (chaos), using BLOSUM62-based TCRdist between CDR3 peptides within each V-J. Welch's t-statistics and random forest reduced several hundred V-J features to around 14, which were used in a naive Bayes classifier (R e1071). TCRdb redid the processing of the public reads, applying fastp at Q25 and MiXCR, and retained in-frame beta chains. Every CDR3 protein is listed once, alongside the most common genes and DNA of its rows. The V and J calls and clone size are TCRdb's, not the authors'. The sample table lists fewer than 350,000 distinct CDR3 sequences, less than 15% of them with a count of one. The ten largest clones add up to 6% to 8% of the sample.

Hyperthyroidism patients were aged 18 to 65 years and newly diagnosed, with disease duration of less than 2 months. Patients with uncontrolled infections, other autoimmune diseases, pregnancy or lactation were excluded. Clinical symptoms, serum thyroxine and TRAb, thyroid ultrasound, and orbital computed tomography formed the basis for the diagnoses. Blood from progressor patients was collected at the time of first diagnosis with hyperthyroidism, before any ophthalmopathy symptoms had appeared. PBMCs were separated from 8 to 10 ml of fresh peripheral blood using Ficoll-Paque density gradient centrifugation. Progressor patients were defined as those initially diagnosed with Graves' hyperthyroidism in whom ophthalmopathy developed during follow-up. Total RNA was extracted with Trizol reagent, and quality was checked on an Agilent 2100 Bioanalyzer. This clonotype came up many times. Its recognized antigen is unknown. The input lacks base qualities; no much larger clone sits a single base away.

Beyond this particular receptor, the publication reports: Most expanded thyroid clonotypes (frequency above 0.001) were also detected in blood, suggesting blood repertoires may reflect thyroid immune responses. Sample size was not statistically predetermined, and blinding of investigators to group allocation was not performed. A 13 V-J signature model separated ophthalmopathy from stable hyperthyroidism, with around 90% sensitivity and 81.08% specificity in cross-validation and 80%/75% in testing. In validation, the model predicted progression to ophthalmopathy with approximately 69% sensitivity and about 72% specificity, a median of about 6 months before onset.

The chain was built from TRBV3-1 and TRBJ2-7, and 10 junction bases match TRBD2. Input material: blood. This sequence originates from a woman between 25 and 40 years old with Graves' hyperthyroidism that later progressed to Graves' ophthalmopathy. The CDR3 here reads CASSQGTSGKSYEQYF. The DNA sequence is given as TGTGCCAGCAGCCAAGGCACTAGCGGGAAAAGCTACGAGCAGTACTTC.